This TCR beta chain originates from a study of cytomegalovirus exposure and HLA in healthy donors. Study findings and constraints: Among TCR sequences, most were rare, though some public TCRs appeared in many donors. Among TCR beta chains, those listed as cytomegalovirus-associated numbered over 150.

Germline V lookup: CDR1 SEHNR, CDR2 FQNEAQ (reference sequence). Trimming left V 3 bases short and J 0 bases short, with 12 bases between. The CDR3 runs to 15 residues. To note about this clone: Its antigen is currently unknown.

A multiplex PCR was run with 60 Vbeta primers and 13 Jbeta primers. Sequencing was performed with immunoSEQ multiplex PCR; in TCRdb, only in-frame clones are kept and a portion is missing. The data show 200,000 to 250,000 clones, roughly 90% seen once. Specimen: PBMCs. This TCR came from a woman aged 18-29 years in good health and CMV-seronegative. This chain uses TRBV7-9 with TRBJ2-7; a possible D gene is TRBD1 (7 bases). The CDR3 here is CASSFQGGTSYEQYF. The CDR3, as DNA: TGTGCCAGCAGCTTTCAGGGGGGAACCTCCTACGAGCAGTACTTC.